Sequencing of this T cell receptor (beta chain) was carried out in a study of CD8 T cells in ankylosing spondylitis. Study results and caveats: About 8 highly homologous variants made up a TCR beta motif, and this motif appeared characteristic of ankylosing spondylitis blood. Earlier reports found some motif variants in synovial fluid and blood in reactive arthritis. Relatively scarce in peripheral blood, disease-linked clones were CD8+. Clones tied to disease were said to be significantly enriched in matched ankylosing spondylitis synovial fluid.

Trimming removed 2 bases from V and 9 bases from J; junction bases left unmatched: 13. The germline V gene encodes CDR1 SGHNT and CDR2 YENEEA. The CDR3 consists of 15 residues. This clonotype was recorded a few times. Antigen specificity is unknown. Researchers built TCR beta libraries using quantitative 5'-RACE with molecular barcodes. TCRdb used MiXCR to reprocess the 5' RACE reads, holding one entry per CDR3 protein. This sample has 700,000 to 1,000,000 distinct CDR3 sequences; about an eighth occur once, and the top ten carry about 0.5%. The source of this sequence is a male donor with ankylosing spondylitis. Sequencing was performed on blood, either unsorted or a sorted T cell fraction (not recorded which). This rearrangement joins TRBV11-3 to TRBJ2-7; 7 bases map to TRBD2. The CDR3 DNA is TGTGCCAGCAGCTTATCCGCCGAGCCGGGGGGAGTGCAGTACTTC. Its translation: CASSLSAEPGGVQYF.